These 6 T cell receptor beta chains came from one sample sequenced in a study of blood T cells in healthy people across ages. Sample-barcoded 5' priming and a J-beta primer mix drove a second PCR of 7 to 11 cycles. One entry per CDR3 protein, called by TCRdb with MiXCR from the 5' RACE reads. This sample yields about 1.4 million distinct CDR3 sequences, of which approximately 59% are seen a single time; 6.5% to 8.5% belongs to the top ten. The sample was blood. Receptors originate from a man between 18 and 35 years old in good health.

J is TRBJ2-7 and V is TRBV7-9; D uncertain. Trimming removed 5 bases from V and 1 base from J, with 15 bases in between. The CDR3 covers 15 residues. The germline CDR1 and CDR2 sequences are SEHNR and FQNEAQ (reference sequence). The CDR3: CASSPTEARSYEQYF. The CDR3 DNA follows: TGTGCCAGCAGCCCGACGGAAGCCAGATCCTACGAGCAGTACTTC.

The chain couples TRBV7-2 to TRBJ2-5, with D uncertain. The CDR3 extends over 15 amino acids. From germline, CDR1 is SGHTA and CDR2 FQGNSA. V lost 4 bases and J 5 bases, leaving 17 bases between the germline ends. This CDR3 reads CASSSRTTGDETQYF. DNA of the CDR3: TGTGCCAGCAGCTCAAGGACCACCGGTGATGAGACCCAGTACTTC.

The chain carries TRBV5-6 and TRBJ2-7; 10 bases agree with TRBD2. The CDR3 totals 15 residues. V trimming: 4 bases; J trimming: 3 bases; junction bases outside the gene matches: 7. Germline V CDR1 and CDR2: SGHDT, YYEEEE. CDR3 in amino acids: CASSAEWTSGYEQYF. CDR3 in DNA: TGTGCCAGCAGCGCGGAGTGGACTAGCGGCTACGAGCAGTACTTC.

The V call is TRBV28, the J call TRBJ2-1; TRBD1 agrees at 10 bases. The CDR3 runs to 13 residues. Germline V gene sequence: CDR1 MDHEN, CDR2 SYDVKM. V was pared by 4 bases and J by 14 bases, with 8 bases of the junction left unmatched. This CDR3 reads CASSWDRGHLEFF. CDR3 nucleotides: TGTGCCAGCAGTTGGGACAGGGGACATTTGGAGTTCTTC.

V and J are TRBV4-2 and TRBJ1-6; D is uncertain. The CDR3 covers 18 residues. The germline gives CDR1 LGHNA, CDR2 YNFKEQ. V was shortened by 4 bases and J by 3 bases, with 19 bases between the two germline ends. The CDR3 sequence is CASSRTDGRPNYNSPLHF. The CDR3 region has the DNA TGTGCCAGCAGCCGGACGGACGGGCGTCCTAACTATAATTCACCCCTCCACTTT.

This clonotype was detected once. The V and J genes are TRBV7-9 and TRBJ2-3; no reliable D call. This CDR3 has 18 residues. The V gene lost 2 bases and the J gene lost 2 bases, with 20 bases spanning the gap. Looked up from germline, CDR1 is SEHNR and CDR2 is FQNEAQ (reference sequence). The CDR3 DNA reads TGTGCCAGCAGCTTACTCTACCGGGCTCAAACCCCCACAGATACGCAGTATTTT. It codes for CASSLLYRAQTPTDTQYF.